The 14 T cell receptor beta chains in this list originate from one sample, sequenced in a study of cytomegalovirus exposure and HLA in healthy donors. This table comes from immunoSEQ multiplex PCR, and its TCRdb copy is limited to in-frame clones, with some not included. This table holds some 150,000 clones, roughly 86% found once. The sample consisted of PBMCs. These receptors originate from a man between 18 and 35 years old in good health and CMV-seropositive.

The genes are TRBV5-3 and TRBJ2-2, with 12 bases that match TRBD2. TRBV5-3 qualifies as an ORF whose function is uncertain. This CDR3 contains 15 residues. V shed 0 bases and J 6 bases; nucleotides not matched to a gene: 0. CDR3 region: CARSLGLAGAGELFF. As DNA, the CDR3 is TGTGCCAGAAGCTTGGGACTAGCGGGAGCCGGGGAGCTGTTTTTT.

This chain joins TRBV7-2 and TRBJ1-2; TRBD1 aligns across 7 bases. The germline gives CDR1 SGHTA, CDR2 FQGNSA. V dropped 2 bases and J dropped 4; count of bases not matched to a gene: 7. The CDR3 is 15 amino acids. CDR3 sequence: CASSLTSGTAYGYTF. The DNA for the CDR3 is TGTGCCAGCAGCTTAACCTCCGGGACAGCCTATGGCTACACCTTC.

This clone was seen more than once but under ten times. The chain couples TRBV11-1 to TRBJ1-1, with 8 bases fitting TRBD1. This CDR3 comprises 15 residues. V lost 5 bases to trimming and J lost 4 bases; unmatched junction nucleotides: 9. Germline V CDR1 and CDR2: SGHAT, FQDESV (reference sequence). This CDR3 reads CASSTTTGVRTEAFF. CDR3 nucleotides: TGTGCCAGCAGCACCACGACAGGGGTACGCACTGAAGCTTTCTTT. The full variable domain, in which reference TRBV11-1 and TRBJ1-1 provide the parts outside the CDR3, is EAEVAQSPRYKITEKSQAVAFWCDPISGHATLYWYRQILGQGPELLVQFQDESVVDDSQLPKDRFSAERLKGVDSTLKIQPAELGDSAMYLCASSTTTGVRTEAFFGQGTRLTVV.

The chain couples TRBV5-4 to TRBJ1-1; the match to TRBD1 covers 7 bases. CDR3 length: 14 residues. Germline values: CDR1 SGHNT, CDR2 YYREEE (reference sequence). J was trimmed by 8 bases and V by 4 bases; bases with no gene match: 11. The CDR3 region is CASSLGGAVGEAFF. CDR3 in DNA: TGTGCCAGCAGCCTAGGGGGCGCCGTTGGCGAAGCTTTCTTT.

This clone was observed a few times. The V and J genes are TRBV4-1 and TRBJ1-5; D possibly corresponds to TRBD1 (5 bases). In germline, CDR1 is MGHRA, CDR2 YSYEKL. V was pared by 0 bases and J by 3 bases, with 12 bases between. This CDR3 spans 16 amino acids. Here the CDR3 reads CASSQEGRQYNQPQHF. The CDR3 DNA follows: TGCGCCAGCAGCCAAGAAGGCCGACAGTACAATCAGCCCCAGCATTTT.

The chain recombines TRBV7-2 with TRBJ1-5; D possibly corresponds to TRBD1 (6 bases). V was clipped by 4 bases and J by 1 base, with 14 bases between them. CDR1 and CDR2 from the germline V gene are SGHTA and FQGNSA. This CDR3 contains 16 residues. CDR3 DNA sequence: TGTGCCAGCAGCTGGCTTGGTCAGGGGAGCAATCAGCCCCAGCATTTT. It encodes CASSWLGQGSNQPQHF.

The V and J genes are TRBV29-1 and TRBJ1-1; possible D gene TRBD1, 6 bases. This CDR3 contains 16 residues. Germline CDR1 is SQVTM and CDR2 is ANQGSEA. The V and J ends lost 6 bases and 0 bases respectively, with 20 bases between them. The CDR3 nucleotides are TGCAGCGTGCGGGGGCGGGCGTTGGAAATGAACACTGAAGCTTTCTTT. Protein: CSVRGRALEMNTEAFF.

The CDR3 is CASSPGTGGEKLFF. The CDR3 bases are TGTGCCAGCAGCCCCGGGACAGGCGGCGAAAAACTGTTTTTT. The V gene is TRBV6-4, the J gene TRBJ1-4; 8 bases fit TRBD1. This CDR3 contains 14 residues. V lost 6 bases and J lost 8; bases outside the gene matches: 8. CDR1 MRHNA and CDR2 SNTAGT come from the germline V gene.

This clone appeared a single time. CDR3 bases: TGTGCCAGCAGCTCCTGGGGAGAGGACTCATCCACAGATACGCAGTATTTT. Translated, it gives CASSSWGEDSSTDTQYF. The chain combines TRBV7-9 with TRBJ2-3; D perhaps matches TRBD2 (5 bases). Deletions cut 4 bases from V and 2 bases from J, with 19 bases between. Germline lookup yields CDR1 SEHNR and CDR2 FQNEAQ (reference sequence). This CDR3 has 17 amino acids.

Written as DNA, the CDR3 is TGCAGCGTTGGGGGCAGGGGTAGGGAGACCCAGTACTTC. This sequence encodes CSVGGRGRETQYF. The genes are TRBV29-1 and TRBJ2-5; tentative D call: TRBD1 (6 bases). CDR3 length: 13 residues. Trimming took 4 bases from V and 5 from J, leaving 14 bases between them. Germline V CDR1 and CDR2: SQVTM, ANQGSEA.

V is TRBV7-2 and J is TRBJ2-3, with unresolved D. The germline CDR1 and CDR2 sequences are SGHTA and FQGNSA. This CDR3 has 11 residues. The V and J ends lost 5 bases and 5 bases respectively, with 5 bases between them. This CDR3 is CASSLRDTQYF. CDR3 in DNA: TGTGCCAGCAGCCTCCGAGATACGCAGTATTTT.

This clone was found once. V gene TRBV19 combines with J gene TRBJ1-2; D gene unclear. Trimming left V 1 base short and J 1 base short, with 7 bases between. CDR1 is LNHDA, CDR2 SQIVND, per germline (reference sequence). The CDR3 runs 14 residues. CDR3 coding DNA: TGTGCCAGTAGTATAGCCACAGATAACTATGGCTACACCTTC. This sequence encodes CASSIATDNYGYTF.

The chain has TRBV11-3 and TRBJ2-5; a weak D match, TRBD2 (6 bases). CDR3 size: 15 residues. CDR1 is SGHNT and CDR2 is YENEEA in the germline V gene. This chain's CDR3 is CASSPRGGNQETQYF. The CDR3 nucleotides read TGTGCAAGTAGCCCGAGGGGAGGCAATCAAGAGACCCAGTACTTC.

The J gene is TRBJ1-1, the V gene TRBV4-3; D remains unclear. CDR1 is LGHNA and CDR2 is YSLEER in the germline V gene. The CDR3 totals 14 residues. Trimming removed 4 bases at V and 1 base at J, with 10 bases between. The chain's CDR3 is CASSLRGSNTEAFF. The CDR3 DNA follows: TGCGCCAGCAGCCTACGAGGCTCGAACACTGAAGCTTTCTTT.